This T cell receptor (beta chain) originates from a study of blood T cell repertoires in COVID-19. Study-level information: Spain, Italy and the United States supplied samples that represented acute and convalescent COVID-19. Nucleic acid was either cDNA or gDNA, and it came from T cells, B-cell-depleted T cells, or PBMCs.

Original processing methods: Nucleated cell counts were estimated from reference gene primer amplification. Assay used: immunoSEQ multiplex PCR; TCRdb lists only in-frame clones, some missing. V and J calls and clone size are those listed in that table; D and trimming were worked out from the DNA. The repertoire holds 150,000 to 190,000 clones, with roughly 80% as singletons. V was trimmed by 6 bases and J by 7 bases, leaving 9 bases between them. This CDR3 comprises 12 residues. Germline CDR1 is MNHEY and CDR2 is SVGAGI. Sequencing input: peripheral blood. The sequence came from a woman of 80 years or more with acute or convalescent COVID-19. The chain links TRBV6-5 to TRBJ1-4; D is uncertain. This CDR3 reads CASRLSSEKLFF. The CDR3, as DNA: TGTGCCAGCAGACTCTCAAGTGAAAAACTGTTTTTT.